This T cell receptor (beta chain) emerged from a study of blood T cell repertoires in COVID-19. About the study: The United States, Italy and Spain were the sources of the acute and convalescent COVID-19 samples. T cells, B-cell-depleted T cells, or PBMCs supplied cDNA or gDNA.

V gave up 3 bases and J gave up 5 bases, with 10 bases separating them. In germline, CDR1 is SGHAT, CDR2 FQNNGV. The CDR3 has 14 amino acids. Original processing notes: Amplification of reference gene primers provided the estimated nucleated cell counts. This table comes from immunoSEQ multiplex PCR, and its TCRdb copy is limited to in-frame clones, with some not included. D and trimming were read from the DNA, whereas the V and J calls and clone size are those reported in that table. Seen here are approximately 200,000 clones, 70% to 90% observed once, and the top ten hold 2.5% to 3.5%. The receptor's source is a man aged 55 to 70 with acute or convalescent COVID-19. The sequencing input was peripheral blood. The V gene is TRBV11-2, the J gene TRBJ2-2; D remains ambiguous. CDR3 sequence (DNA): TGTGCCAGCAGCTTGCAACAGCTTACCGGGGAGCTGTTTTTT. Protein sequence: CASSLQQLTGELFF.